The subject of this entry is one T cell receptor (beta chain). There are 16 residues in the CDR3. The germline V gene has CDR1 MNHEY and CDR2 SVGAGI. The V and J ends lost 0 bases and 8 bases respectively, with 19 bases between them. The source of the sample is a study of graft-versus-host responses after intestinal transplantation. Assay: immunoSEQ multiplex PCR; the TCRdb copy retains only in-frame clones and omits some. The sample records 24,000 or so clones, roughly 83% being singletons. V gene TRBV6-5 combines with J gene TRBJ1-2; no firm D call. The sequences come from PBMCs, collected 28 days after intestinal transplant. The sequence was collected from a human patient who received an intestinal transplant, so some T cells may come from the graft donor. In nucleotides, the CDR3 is TGTGCCAGCAGTTACTCGAAGGGCATCCGCCTCAGGGGCTACACCTTC. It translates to CASSYSKGIRLRGYTF.